This TCR beta chain was obtained from a study of blood T cells in healthy people across ages. Overall study results and limits: There were more naive CD4+ cells and higher diversity in long-lived donors than in aged donors.

Then a second PCR, running about 6 to 12 cycles, was carried out with a sample-barcoded 5' primer and a J-beta primer mix. Each cDNA molecule, via a template-switch adaptor with 12 random nucleotides, was tagged. CDR3-containing paired-end reads numbered at least 3 million in each sample. TCRdb independently ran MiXCR on the 5' RACE reads; one entry per CDR3 protein. Found here are more than 800,000 distinct CDR3 sequences, under 45% of them singletons; the top ten hold 15% to 20%. The amount of total RNA extracted per sample was at least 5 micrograms. A few counts support this clonotype. Antigen unknown. This clonotype originated in a woman aged 55 to 70 in good health. Sequences were obtained from blood.

The CDR3 DNA sequence: TGCGCCAGCAGTCCCTCTGCGTACACTGAAGCTTTCTTT. Residues: CASSPSAYTEAFF. The J gene is TRBJ1-1, the V gene TRBV10-1; no clear D. The CDR3 totals 13 residues. Germline V CDR1 and CDR2: WNHNN, SYGVQD (reference sequence). Trimming removed 5 bases from V and 3 bases from J, with 10 bases in between.